These 20 T cell receptor beta chains were sequenced from one sample in a study of blood T cell repertoires in COVID-19. Method: immunoSEQ multiplex PCR; TCRdb's copy keeps in-frame clones and lacks some. The sample carries about 220,000 clones, roughly four fifths recorded once. The sequenced material came from PBMCs or T cells enriched from blood (not recorded which). The source is a middle-aged woman with acute COVID-19.

V gene TRBV5-4 combines with J gene TRBJ1-6; 11 bases agree with TRBD1. After removal of 3 bases from V and 2 bases from J, the junction contained 4 bases not matched to a gene. CDR1 and CDR2 (germline): SGHNT, YYREEE (reference sequence). CDR3 length: 17 amino acids. The CDR3 DNA sequence: TGTGCCAGCAGCTCCTCGGACAGGGGGCCCTATAATTCACCCCTCCACTTT. It specifies CASSSSDRGPYNSPLHF.

The V gene is TRBV30, the J gene TRBJ1-2; 8 bases align to TRBD1. The germline V gene encodes CDR1 GTSNPN and CDR2 SVGIG (reference sequence). Trimming cost V 7 bases and J 4 bases; bases outside gene matches: 17. The CDR3 runs to 16 residues. The CDR3: CASRYPTGGAGYGYTF. DNA of the CDR3: TGTGCCTCTCGATACCCTACAGGGGGTGCGGGCTATGGCTACACCTTC.

The chain employs TRBV6-5 and TRBJ1-2, with a weak D call TRBD1 (5 bases). V was cut by 0 bases and J by 7 bases, with 12 bases left in between. The CDR3 totals 14 residues. Germline assignment: CDR1 MNHEY and CDR2 SVGAGI. DNA for the CDR3: TGTGCCAGCAGTTACTCGAGCAGGGTGGGTGGCTACACCTTC. It yields the protein CASSYSSRVGGYTF.

The chain employs TRBV5-4 and TRBJ2-5; 15 nucleotides agree with TRBD2. Germline V gene lookup returns CDR1 SGHNT and CDR2 YYREEE (reference sequence). Germline trimming cut 3 bases from V and 2 bases from J; bases unmatched to any gene: 5. The CDR3 extends over 17 amino acids. The CDR3 loop reads CASSSGTSGRRQETQYF. The CDR3 coding sequence is TGTGCCAGCAGCTCCGGGACTAGCGGGAGGAGGCAAGAGACCCAGTACTTC. Full variable domain (rest looked up from reference TRBV5-4 and TRBJ2-5): ETGVTQSPTHLIKTRGQQVTLRCSSQSGHNTVSWYQQALGQGPQFIFQYYREEENGRGNFPPRFSGLQFPNYSSELNVNALELDDSALYLCASSSGTSGRRQETQYFGPGTRLLVL.

The chain carries TRBV7-9 and TRBJ2-3; a possible D gene is TRBD2 (6 bases). V gave up 4 bases and J gave up 3 bases, with 14 bases separating them. The V gene's germline CDR1 is SEHNR and CDR2 FQNEAQ (reference sequence). This CDR3 region has 15 residues. The CDR3 protein is CASSYQGGRTDTQYF. In DNA form, the CDR3 reads TGTGCCAGCAGCTACCAGGGTGGGAGGACAGATACGCAGTATTTT.

The CDR3, as DNA: TGTGCCAGCAGTTCCGACAGTAATTCACCCCTCCACTTT. It yields the protein CASSSDSNSPLHF. V is TRBV28 and J is TRBJ1-6; D possibly corresponds to TRBD1 (5 bases). The CDR3 is 13 residues long. Trimming pared 4 bases from V and 6 bases from J, leaving 7 bases between. Germline V CDR1 and CDR2: MDHEN, SYDVKM.

The rearrangement uses TRBV19 and TRBJ2-7, with 8 bases identical to TRBD1. The germline V gene encodes CDR1 LNHDA and CDR2 SQIVND (reference sequence). The CDR3 loop spans 13 amino acids. V gave up 4 bases and J gave up 5 bases; unmatched junction bases: 4. CDR3 in DNA: TGTGCCAGTAGTACCGGACAGGGAAACGAGCAGTACTTC. Amino acid sequence: CASSTGQGNEQYF.

The chain uses TRBV29-1 and TRBJ1-5, with D possibly matching TRBD1 (5 bases). The CDR3 extends over 15 amino acids. Trimming shortened V by 4 bases and J by 5 bases, and 18 bases separated the two germline ends. In germline, CDR1 is SQVTM, CDR2 ANQGSEA. The CDR3 spells CSVAPSTGLDQPQHF. The CDR3 bases are TGCAGCGTTGCCCCTTCCACAGGATTGGATCAGCCCCAGCATTTT.

This clone was counted a few times. The chain is built from TRBV5-6 and TRBJ2-1; weak D call: TRBD1 (6 bases). The CDR3 extends over 14 amino acids. Germline V CDR1 and CDR2: SGHDT, YYEEEE. V was trimmed by 4 bases and J by 8 bases, leaving 16 bases between them. The CDR3 nucleotides read TGTGCCAGCAGCCCAGTGTCAGGGGTGGATGAGCAGTTCTTC. It codes for CASSPVSGVDEQFF.

The V and J genes are TRBV9 and TRBJ2-1; 13 bases line up with TRBD2. V shed 8 bases and J 2 bases; nucleotides not matched to a gene: 13. The CDR3 consists of 18 residues. Germline V gene data show CDR1 as SGDLS and CDR2 as YYNGEE. CDR3 sequence: CASATSGGPKAPYNEQFF. The CDR3 nucleotides are TGTGCCAGTGCGACTAGCGGGGGGCCAAAGGCTCCCTACAATGAGCAGTTCTTC. The whole variable domain, remainder taken from reference TRBV9 and TRBJ2-1, is DSGVTQTPKHLITATGQRVTLRCSPRSGDLSVYWYQQSLDQGLQFLIQYYNGEERAKGNILERFSAQQFPDLHSELNLSSLELGDSALYFCASATSGGPKAPYNEQFFGPGTRLTVL.

This sequence joins TRBV30 and TRBJ1-6; D may be TRBD1 (5 bases). CDR1 and CDR2 from the germline V gene are GTSNPN and SVGIG (reference sequence). The CDR3 runs to 16 residues. V gave up 4 bases and J gave up 4 bases, with 17 bases separating them. The CDR3 DNA follows: TGTGCCTGGATCAGGGCCACCTCAAGATATAATTCACCCCTCCACTTT. This gives the protein CAWIRATSRYNSPLHF.

The gene calls are TRBV19 and TRBJ1-1; TRBD1 aligns across 7 bases. CDR1 is LNHDA and CDR2 is SQIVND in the germline V gene (reference sequence). The length of the CDR3 is 13 residues. V was pared by 7 bases and J by 5 bases, with 7 bases of the junction left unmatched. The CDR3: CASKAARGTEAFF. In DNA form, the CDR3 reads TGTGCCAGTAAGGCGGCCAGGGGGACTGAAGCTTTCTTT.

The sample holds one count of this clone. The chain joins TRBV6-2 or TRBV6-3 to TRBJ1-4; D call uncertain. V was pared by 0 bases and J by 7 bases, with 6 bases between. Germline CDR1 and CDR2: MNHEY and SVGEGT. This CDR3 comprises 13 residues. The DNA of the CDR3 is TGTGCCAGCAGTTACTCTTCAGGTGAAAAACTGTTTTTT. The encoded protein is CASSYSSGEKLFF.

V and J are TRBV13 and TRBJ1-5; D call uncertain. Trimming removed 2 bases from V and 1 base from J, with 21 bases in between. The CDR3 length is 19 residues. Germline V gene sequence: CDR1 PRHDT, CDR2 FYEKMQ (reference sequence). CDR3 residues: CASSLRASGGILSNQPQHF. The CDR3 coding sequence is TGTGCCAGCAGCTTAAGGGCCTCGGGAGGGATATTGAGCAATCAGCCCCAGCATTTT.

A few counts support this clone. The chain couples TRBV7-2 to TRBJ2-2, with TRBD2 identical over 14 bases. CDR1 SGHTA and CDR2 FQGNSA come from the germline V gene. V shed 5 bases, J shed 5 bases, and the junction held 7 bases outside the gene matches. The CDR3 length is 17 residues. This chain's CDR3 is CASSVGLAGGRTGELFF. CDR3 in DNA: TGTGCCAGCAGCGTCGGACTAGCGGGAGGTCGGACCGGGGAGCTGTTTTTT.

This sequence joins TRBV7-8 and TRBJ1-2; 7 bases fit TRBD1. Germline CDR1 is SGHVS and CDR2 is FQNEAQ. V shed 5 bases, J shed 3 bases, and the junction held 9 bases outside the gene matches. The CDR3 loop spans 15 amino acids. The CDR3 nucleotides read TGTGCCAGCAGCCGATTGGACAGGTCCTACTATGGCTACACCTTC. It codes for CASSRLDRSYYGYTF.

V usage is TRBV5-4 and J usage is TRBJ1-6; D remains ambiguous. CDR3 length: 16 residues. V dropped 4 bases and J dropped 10 bases, with 21 bases sitting between them. From germline, CDR1 is SGHNT and CDR2 YYREEE (reference sequence). This chain's CDR3 is CASSPLRPDGSSPLHF. The CDR3 DNA sequence: TGTGCCAGCAGCCCCTTGAGGCCAGATGGAAGCTCACCCCTCCACTTT.

This clone was seen ten or more times. This chain joins TRBV7-2 and TRBJ1-6, with 7 bases identical to TRBD1. This CDR3 has 16 amino acids. The germline gives CDR1 SGHTA, CDR2 FQGNSA. The V segment lost 2 bases and the J segment 5 bases; nucleotides outside the gene matches: 6. This chain's CDR3 is CASSLQGVKNNSPLHF. DNA of the CDR3: TGTGCCAGCAGCTTACAGGGGGTTAAGAATAATTCACCCCTCCACTTT.

A few counts support this clone. The rearrangement uses TRBV11-1 and TRBJ1-2; 9 bases fit TRBD1. The ends lost 5 bases at V and 4 bases at J; junction bases unmatched: 5. Per the germline V gene, CDR1 is SGHAT and CDR2 is FQDESV (reference sequence). The CDR3 runs 14 residues. The CDR3 region is CASSLNRGPYGYTF. The DNA of the CDR3 is TGTGCCAGCAGCCTTAACAGGGGGCCCTATGGCTACACCTTC.

This sequence joins TRBV5-4 and TRBJ2-3; a possible D gene is TRBD2 (6 bases). CDR1 is SGHNT and CDR2 is YYREEE in the germline V gene (reference sequence). Trimming cost V 2 bases and J 10 bases, with 14 bases left between them. The CDR3 has 13 residues. The CDR3 reads CASSLNQREPQYF. Written as DNA, the CDR3 is TGTGCCAGCAGCTTAAATCAACGGGAGCCGCAGTATTTT.